These 26 T cell receptor beta chains were all obtained from the same sample, sequenced in a study of cytomegalovirus exposure and HLA in healthy donors. TCRdb keeps only in-frame clones here, not all; method: immunoSEQ multiplex PCR. The sample holds more than 250,000 clones, roughly 88% seen once. Sequencing was carried out using PBMCs. The receptors shown here come from a woman between 18 and 30 years old in good health and CMV-seronegative.

This chain uses TRBV5-1 with TRBJ2-2, with 8 nucleotides matching TRBD2. This CDR3 contains 18 residues. With 4 bases clipped from V and 3 bases from J, the junction kept 14 bases outside the gene matches. Germline V lookup: CDR1 SGHRS, CDR2 YFSETQ. CDR3: CASSPPSGSGGDTGELFF. The CDR3 DNA follows: TGCGCCAGCAGCCCACCCTCGGGGAGCGGGGGTGACACCGGGGAGCTGTTTTTT.

This chain uses TRBV29-1 with TRBJ2-1; 7 nucleotides agree with TRBD2. The junction had 13 bases not matched to a gene; V was cut back by 7 bases and J by 10 bases. Germline values: CDR1 SQVTM, CDR2 ANQGSEA. The CDR3 sequence is 13 residues long. The DNA of the CDR3 is TGCAGCGCACCGCGGCTAGCGGTAGACGAGCAGTTCTTC. Protein sequence: CSAPRLAVDEQFF.

The chain employs TRBV18 and TRBJ2-5; 11 bases fit TRBD2. Trimming took 1 base from V and 3 from J; bases not matched to a gene: 1. This CDR3 has 15 amino acids. Germline CDR1 is KGHSH and CDR2 is LQKENI. The CDR3 sequence is CASSPRGLAEETQYF. The CDR3 bases are TGTGCCAGCTCACCACGGGGACTAGCGGAAGAGACCCAGTACTTC. The whole variable domain, filled in from reference TRBV18 and TRBJ2-5, reads NAGVMQNPRHLVRRRGQEARLRCSPMKGHSHVYWYRQLPEEGLKFMVYLQKENIIDESGMPKERFSAEFPKEGPSILRIQQVVRGDSAAYFCASSPRGLAEETQYFGPGTRLLVL.

The chain uses TRBV5-1 and TRBJ2-3; TRBD2 aligns across 15 bases. J gave up 1 base and V 4 bases, and 7 bases lay outside the gene matches. The CDR3 has 18 amino acids. CDR1 SGHRS and CDR2 YFSETQ come from the germline V gene. CDR3 nucleotides: TGCGCCAGCAGCGTCCTGGGACTAGCGGGAGGAGGCACAGATACGCAGTATTTT. Encoded protein: CASSVLGLAGGGTDTQYF. The full variable domain, its missing parts supplied by reference TRBV5-1 and TRBJ2-3, is KAGVTQTPRYLIKTRGQQVTLSCSPISGHRSVSWYQQTPGQGLQFLFEYFSETQRNKGNFPGRFSGRQFSNSRSEMNVSTLELGDSALYLCASSVLGLAGGGTDTQYFGPGTRLTVL.

There are a few counts of this clone. The chain couples TRBV11-2 to TRBJ1-1; a possible D gene is TRBD1 (6 bases). Looked up from germline, CDR1 is SGHAT and CDR2 is FQNNGV. The CDR3 totals 14 residues. Between the trimmed V and J ends, which lost 4 bases and 4 bases, there was a span of 13 bases. CDR3 nucleotide sequence: TGTGCCAGCAGCTCAGCAGGGGTAAGCACTGAAGCTTTCTTT. Translated: CASSSAGVSTEAFF.

The CDR3 region is CASSPPLAGSQETQYF. For the CDR3, the DNA is TGTGCCAGCTCACCACCCCTAGCGGGATCCCAAGAGACCCAGTACTTC. The rearrangement uses TRBV18 and TRBJ2-5; the match to TRBD2 covers 9 bases. Trimming removed 0 bases from V and 1 base from J; junction bases left unmatched: 3. This CDR3 region has 16 residues. Per germline, CDR1 KGHSH and CDR2 LQKENI.

The CDR3 loop reads CSALSGSGYEQYF. The CDR3 DNA reads TGCAGCGCTCTTAGCGGGAGTGGCTACGAGCAGTACTTC. V and J are TRBV29-1 and TRBJ2-7; 9 bases line up with TRBD2. The CDR3 runs to 13 residues. V lost 7 bases, J lost 3 bases, and 7 bases stayed unmatched. CDR1 is SQVTM, CDR2 ANQGSEA, per germline.

This chain connects TRBV7-9 to TRBJ2-3; D is possibly TRBD1 (6 bases). This CDR3 region has 14 residues. From germline, CDR1 is SEHNR and CDR2 FQNEAQ (reference sequence). The V end lost 5 bases, the J end lost 4 bases, and 13 bases lay between the germline ends. CDR3 amino acids: CASSQGMGADTQYF. In DNA form, the CDR3 reads TGTGCCAGCAGCCAGGGGATGGGGGCAGATACGCAGTATTTT. Full variable domain (missing parts from reference TRBV7-9 and TRBJ2-3): DTGVSQNPRHKITKRGQNVTFRCDPISEHNRLYWYRQTLGQGPEFLTYFQNEAQLEKSRLLSDRFSAERPKGSFSTLEIQRTEQGDSAMYLCASSQGMGADTQYFGPGTRLTVL.

CDR3 sequence (DNA): TGTGCCAGCAGCCAAATGACAGGGACCTACGAGCAGTACTTC. This codes for CASSQMTGTYEQYF. V gene TRBV5-6 combines with J gene TRBJ2-7, with 7 bases lining up with TRBD1. The germline CDR1 and CDR2 sequences are SGHDT and YYEEEE. The length of the CDR3 is 14 residues. J gave up 2 bases and V 4 bases, and 6 bases lay outside the gene matches.

This clone has just one count. The rearrangement uses TRBV5-1 and TRBJ2-7; D unresolved. Trimming took off 6 bases at V and 0 bases at J, with 16 bases between the two ends. Germline-derived CDR1 and CDR2 are SGHRS and YFSETQ. The CDR3 totals 15 residues. The CDR3 DNA is TGCGCCAGCACTTGGAGCGCGGTAGACTCCTACGAGCAGTACTTC. Residues: CASTWSAVDSYEQYF.

This sequence joins TRBV25-1 and TRBJ2-3; a possible D gene is TRBD2 (5 bases). Trimming took 7 bases from V and 3 from J, leaving 11 bases between them. The CDR3 spans 13 residues. Germline CDR1 MGHDK, CDR2 SYGVNS. The CDR3 DNA sequence: TGTGCCAGCACTAAGCCGGGAACAGATACGCAGTATTTT. Translation gives CASTKPGTDTQYF. Full variable domain (missing parts from reference TRBV25-1 and TRBJ2-3): EADIYQTPRYLVIGTGKKITLECSQTMGHDKMYWYQQDPGMELHLIHYSYGVNSTEKGDLSSESTVSRIRTEHFPLTLESARPSHTSQYLCASTKPGTDTQYFGPGTRLTVL.

This clone was seen just once. The chain combines TRBV6-1 with TRBJ2-7, with a possible D match to TRBD2 (6 bases). V gave up 6 bases and J gave up 6 bases, with 15 bases separating them. CDR3 length: 13 residues. The V gene's germline CDR1 is MNHNS and CDR2 SASEGT. The CDR3 region is CASSPPREAEQYF. In nucleotides, the CDR3 is TGTGCCAGCAGCCCACCGCGGGAAGCCGAGCAGTACTTC.

This chain joins TRBV15 and TRBJ2-1, with 12 bases identical to TRBD2. This CDR3 comprises 16 residues. The germline V gene has CDR1 LNHNV and CDR2 YYDKDF (reference sequence). With V trimmed by 8 bases and J by 3 bases, 8 bases remained unmatched. Here the CDR3 DNA reads TGTGCCACCGTGACTAGCGGGAGTCCGGGCTACAATGAGCAGTTCTTC. Encoded protein: CATVTSGSPGYNEQFF.

In DNA, the CDR3 is TGTGCCAGCAGCTCAGGGGTTGCAGGGGGCCCTTCGACGGAGCAGTATTTT. This translates into CASSSGVAGGPSTEQYF. The rearrangement uses TRBV13 and TRBJ2-3, with 8 positions matching TRBD1. Germline assignment: CDR1 PRHDT and CDR2 FYEKMQ (reference sequence). V lost 4 bases to trimming and J lost 11 bases; unmatched junction nucleotides: 20. The CDR3 runs 17 residues.

This CDR3 reads CASSSGSTDTQYF. Here the CDR3 DNA reads TGTGCCAGCAGTTCAGGTAGCACAGATACGCAGTATTTT. The chain employs TRBV27 and TRBJ2-3; no clear D. Germline CDR1 and CDR2: MNHEY and SMNVEV (reference sequence). With 4 bases removed from V and 0 bases from J, the gap between germline ends came to 5 bases. This CDR3 comprises 13 residues.

This CDR3 is CATSRDNGLAGAGGYNEQFF. CDR3 DNA sequence: TGTGCCACCAGCAGAGACAACGGACTAGCGGGAGCCGGGGGCTACAATGAGCAGTTCTTC. This chain uses TRBV15 with TRBJ2-1, with TRBD2 matching 13 bases. J lost 3 bases, V lost 0 bases, and 11 bases had no gene match. This CDR3 comprises 20 residues. Germline lookup yields CDR1 LNHNV and CDR2 YYDKDF (reference sequence).

This clone was seen only once. The V gene is TRBV29-1, the J gene TRBJ1-3, with D hard to call. Germline V lookup: CDR1 SQVTM, CDR2 ANQGSEA. V shed 6 bases and J shed 0 bases, with 12 bases lying between them. The CDR3 runs to 14 residues. Here the CDR3 DNA reads TGCAGCGTGGGCAGCAGCCGCTCTGGAAACACCATATATTTT. As protein: CSVGSSRSGNTIYF.

Only one count was recorded for this clone. This rearrangement joins TRBV10-3 to TRBJ2-6; perhaps TRBD1 as D (5 bases). The germline V gene has CDR1 ENHRY and CDR2 SYGVKD. V shed 6 bases and J shed 0 bases, with 9 bases lying between them. The CDR3 has 15 residues. CDR3 sequence reads: CAIRSDSSGANVLTF. CDR3 sequence (DNA): TGTGCCATCAGATCAGACAGCTCTGGGGCCAACGTCCTGACTTTC.

V gene TRBV11-1 combines with J gene TRBJ2-7, with TRBD1 matching 7 bases. Trimming at V came to 4 bases and at J to 2 bases, leaving 5 bases not matched to a gene. Germline V gene data show CDR1 as SGHAT and CDR2 as FQDESV (reference sequence). The CDR3 runs to 14 residues. CDR3 coding DNA: TGTGCCAGCAGCTCGGGACAGACGACCTACGAGCAGTACTTC. Its translation is CASSSGQTTYEQYF.

This clone was picked up a small number of times. The chain employs TRBV7-9 and TRBJ1-2, with no clear D. Germline V gene sequence: CDR1 SEHNR, CDR2 FQNEAQ (reference sequence). The ends were cut back, 3 bases at V and 8 bases at J, with 10 bases in the middle. The CDR3 runs to 12 residues. The CDR3 sequence: CASSFTQRGYTF. CDR3 bases: TGTGCCAGCAGCTTCACCCAGAGGGGCTACACCTTC.

This clone was recorded once. V and J are TRBV4-1 and TRBJ2-1; TRBD2 matches at 13 bases. J lost 9 bases, V lost 0 bases, and 5 bases had no gene match. The CDR3 totals 16 residues. Per germline, CDR1 MGHRA and CDR2 YSYEKL. The CDR3 protein is CASSQEGTSGIGEQFF. CDR3 coding DNA: TGCGCCAGCAGCCAAGAAGGGACTAGCGGGATCGGTGAGCAGTTCTTC.

The chain carries TRBV5-4 and TRBJ2-2; D not resolved. The germline V and J ends were trimmed by 2 bases and 4 bases, with 6 bases remaining between them. Germline CDR1 reads SGHNT; CDR2 reads YYREEE (reference sequence). The CDR3 loop spans 13 amino acids. In nucleotides, the CDR3 is TGTGCCAGCAGCTTTCCGGGCACCGGGGAGCTGTTTTTT. Translated, it gives CASSFPGTGELFF.

The chain couples TRBV14 to TRBJ2-7; a weak D match, TRBD2 (6 bases). CDR3 size: 12 residues. CDR1 SGHDN and CDR2 FVKESK come from the germline V gene. Deletions cut 0 bases from V and 12 bases from J, with 12 bases between. The CDR3 spells CASSQDRTTWYF. The DNA of the CDR3 is TGTGCCAGCAGCCAAGATCGGACTACCTGGTACTTC.

The table lists this clone with a few counts. The chain uses TRBV7-9 and TRBJ2-1; 8 bases are shared with TRBD2. Trimming took 5 bases from V and 12 from J; bases not matched to a gene: 6. The CDR3 runs 12 residues. The germline gives CDR1 SEHNR, CDR2 FQNEAQ (reference sequence). The CDR3 sequence: CASSQIAGRQFF. CDR3 nucleotide sequence: TGTGCCAGCAGCCAGATAGCGGGAAGGCAGTTCTTC.

This chain joins TRBV11-2 and TRBJ1-2; 8 bases are shared with TRBD1. J gave up 6 bases and V 3 bases, and 9 bases lay outside the gene matches. Germline lookup yields CDR1 SGHAT and CDR2 FQNNGV. CDR3 size: 15 residues. CDR3 coding DNA: TGTGCCAGCAGCTTGCCGGGACAGGTGCCTGATGGCTACACCTTC. Its protein is CASSLPGQVPDGYTF.

This clone has just one count. The gene calls are TRBV6-5 and TRBJ1-2, with D tentatively TRBD1 (5 bases). Germline V gene sequence: CDR1 MNHEY, CDR2 SVGAGI. Trimming took off 5 bases at V and 3 bases at J, with 10 bases between the two ends. The CDR3 is 13 amino acids. The CDR3 sequence: CASSRGGYYGYTF. The CDR3 nucleotides are TGTGCCAGCAGTCGGGGGGGTTACTATGGCTACACCTTC.